The present entry profiles one T cell receptor beta chain with its context. Its antigen is unidentified. Germline V gene lookup returns CDR1 MDHEN and CDR2 SYDVKM. The CDR3 sequence is 16 residues long. V was clipped by 5 bases and J by 0 bases; unmatched bases: 6. This sample was taken from a study of cytotoxic CD8 clonotypes in ibrutinib-treated CLL. General study findings and limits: Clonality measured at baseline exceeded age-matched healthy donors, tracking circulating CD8+ T-cell counts. Contraction or stability on treatment was seen for public clonotypes, which were uncommon.

Target depth was 1 in 200,000 to 1 in 1 million T cells, about 10x per clonotype. Sequencing used immunoSEQ multiplex PCR; TCRdb keeps in-frame clones, though not all of them. The table has over 120,000 clones, 70% to 80% seen once. The receptor was isolated from a human donor with chronic lymphocytic leukemia. The chain is built from TRBV28 and TRBJ2-1; 8 bases align to TRBD1. Sequenced material: PBMCs, taken after 12 months of ibrutinib treatment. CDR3 sequence: CASSHDRGSSYNEQFF. The CDR3 nucleotides read TGTGCCAGCAGTCACGACAGGGGTAGCTCCTACAATGAGCAGTTCTTC.